This TCR beta chain derives from a study of PD-L1 blockade in urothelial cancer. Study overall: About 85% of the 29 patients were males with bladder-origin urothelial cancer. Researchers looked at the blood 3 weeks (second dose) and 6 weeks after treatment began.

From germline, CDR1 is SGHTA and CDR2 FQGNSA. The CDR3 totals 15 residues. Deletions cut 5 bases from V and 5 bases from J, with 15 bases between. Each PCR contained spiked-in synthetic TCR analog templates. Assay used: immunoSEQ multiplex PCR; TCRdb lists only in-frame clones, some missing. The sample shows some 40,000 clones, 88% of them seen only once. Stated time point: pretreatment peripheral blood. Source: PBMCs, taken around atezolizumab (anti-PD-L1) treatment. The sequence derives from a donor at least 40 years old with urothelial cancer. The V gene is TRBV7-2, the J gene TRBJ1-4, with D tentatively TRBD1 (6 bases). CDR3 DNA sequence: TGTGCCAGCAGCCGGGCGGGGGCCGGGAATGAAAAACTGTTTTTT. Its translation is CASSRAGAGNEKLFF.